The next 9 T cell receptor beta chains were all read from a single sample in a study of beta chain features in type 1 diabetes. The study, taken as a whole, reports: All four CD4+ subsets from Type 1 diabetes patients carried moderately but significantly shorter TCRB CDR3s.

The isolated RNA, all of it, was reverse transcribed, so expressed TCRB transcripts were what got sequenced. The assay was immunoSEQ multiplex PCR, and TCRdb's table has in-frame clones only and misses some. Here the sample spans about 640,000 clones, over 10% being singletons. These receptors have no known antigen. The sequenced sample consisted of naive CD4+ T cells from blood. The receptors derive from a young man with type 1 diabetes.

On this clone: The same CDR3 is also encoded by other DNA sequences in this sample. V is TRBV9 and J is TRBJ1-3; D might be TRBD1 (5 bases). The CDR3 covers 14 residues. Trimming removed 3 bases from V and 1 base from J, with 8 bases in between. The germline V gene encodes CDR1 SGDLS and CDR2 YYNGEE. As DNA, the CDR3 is TGTGCCAGCAGCGATAGGGGTTCTGGAAACACCATATATTTT. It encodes CASSDRGSGNTIYF. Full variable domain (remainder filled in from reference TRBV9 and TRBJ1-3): DSGVTQTPKHLITATGQRVTLRCSPRSGDLSVYWYQQSLDQGLQFLIQYYNGEERAKGNILERFSAQQFPDLHSELNLSSLELGDSALYFCASSDRGSGNTIYFGEGSWLTVV.

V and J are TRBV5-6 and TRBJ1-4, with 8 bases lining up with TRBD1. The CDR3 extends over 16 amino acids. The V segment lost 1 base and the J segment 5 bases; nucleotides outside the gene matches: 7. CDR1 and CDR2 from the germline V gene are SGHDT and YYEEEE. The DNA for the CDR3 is TGTGCCAGCAGCTTGTACGGGACAGGATCCAATGAAAAACTGTTTTTT. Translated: CASSLYGTGSNEKLFF.

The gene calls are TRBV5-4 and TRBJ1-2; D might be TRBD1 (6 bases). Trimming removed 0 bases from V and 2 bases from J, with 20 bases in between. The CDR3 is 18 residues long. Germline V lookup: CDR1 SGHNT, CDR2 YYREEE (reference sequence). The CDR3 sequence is CASSLAPDQGTMNYGYTF. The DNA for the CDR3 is TGTGCCAGCAGCTTGGCCCCAGATCAGGGGACCATGAACTATGGCTACACCTTC.

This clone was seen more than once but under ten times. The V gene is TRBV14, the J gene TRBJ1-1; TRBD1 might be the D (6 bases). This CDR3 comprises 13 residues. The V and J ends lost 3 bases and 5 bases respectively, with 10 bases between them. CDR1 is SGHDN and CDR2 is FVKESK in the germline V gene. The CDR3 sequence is CASSHLRGTEAFF. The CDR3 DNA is TGTGCCAGCAGCCATCTCAGGGGAACTGAAGCTTTCTTT.

The CDR3 DNA follows: TGTGCCAGCAGCTTAGTTGGAGGGACTGGAAACACCATATATTTT. It translates to CASSLVGGTGNTIYF. V is TRBV13 and J is TRBJ1-3; D remains ambiguous. The CDR3 has 15 amino acids. V lost 1 base and J 2 bases, leaving 9 bases between the germline ends. Germline assignment: CDR1 PRHDT and CDR2 FYEKMQ (reference sequence).

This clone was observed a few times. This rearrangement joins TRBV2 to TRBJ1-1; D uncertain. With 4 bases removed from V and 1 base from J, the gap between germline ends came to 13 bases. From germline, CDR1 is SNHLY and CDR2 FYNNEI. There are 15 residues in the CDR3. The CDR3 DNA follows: TGTGCCAGCAGTGGGGCACGTACTACGAACACTGAAGCTTTCTTT. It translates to CASSGARTTNTEAFF.

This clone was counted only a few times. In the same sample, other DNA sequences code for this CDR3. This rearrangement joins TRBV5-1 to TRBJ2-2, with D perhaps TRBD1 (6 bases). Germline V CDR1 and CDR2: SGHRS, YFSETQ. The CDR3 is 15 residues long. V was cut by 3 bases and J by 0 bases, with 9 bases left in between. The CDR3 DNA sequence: TGCGCCAGCAGCTCGGGGACACCGAACACCGGGGAGCTGTTTTTT. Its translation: CASSSGTPNTGELFF. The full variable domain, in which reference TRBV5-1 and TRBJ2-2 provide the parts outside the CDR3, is KAGVTQTPRYLIKTRGQQVTLSCSPISGHRSVSWYQQTPGQGLQFLFEYFSETQRNKGNFPGRFSGRQFSNSRSEMNVSTLELGDSALYLCASSSGTPNTGELFFGEGSRLTVL.

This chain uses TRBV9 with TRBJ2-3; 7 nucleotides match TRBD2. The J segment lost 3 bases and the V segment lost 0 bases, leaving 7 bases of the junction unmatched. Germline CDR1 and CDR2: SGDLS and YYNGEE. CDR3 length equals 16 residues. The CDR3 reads CASSVGGLGRTDTQYF. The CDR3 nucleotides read TGTGCCAGCAGCGTAGGAGGGCTCGGGAGGACAGATACGCAGTATTTT.

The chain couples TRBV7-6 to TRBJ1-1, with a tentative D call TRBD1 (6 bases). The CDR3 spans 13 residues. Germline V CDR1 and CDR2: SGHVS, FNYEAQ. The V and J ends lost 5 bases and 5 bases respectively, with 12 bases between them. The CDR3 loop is CASSHTGRTEAFF. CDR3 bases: TGTGCCAGCAGCCATACAGGGCGGACTGAAGCTTTCTTT.